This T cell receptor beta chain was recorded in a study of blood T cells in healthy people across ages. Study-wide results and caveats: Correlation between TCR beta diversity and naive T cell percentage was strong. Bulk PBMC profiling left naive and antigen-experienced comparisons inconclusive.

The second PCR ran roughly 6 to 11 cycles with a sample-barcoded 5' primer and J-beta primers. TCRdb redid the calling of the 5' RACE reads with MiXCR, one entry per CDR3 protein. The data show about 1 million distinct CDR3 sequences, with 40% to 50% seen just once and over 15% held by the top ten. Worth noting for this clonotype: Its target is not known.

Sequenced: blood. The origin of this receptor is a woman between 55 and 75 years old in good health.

In nucleotides, the CDR3 is TGCAGTGCTAGAGAAACAGGAATGAGGGTTGGCAATGAGCAGTTCTTC. Amino acids: CSARETGMRVGNEQFF. The J gene is TRBJ2-1, the V gene TRBV20-1; D is tentatively TRBD1 or TRBD2 (5 bases each). Germline CDR1 DFQATT, CDR2 SNEGSKA (reference sequence). Trimming took 0 bases from V and 6 from J, leaving 18 bases between them. The CDR3 length is 16 residues.